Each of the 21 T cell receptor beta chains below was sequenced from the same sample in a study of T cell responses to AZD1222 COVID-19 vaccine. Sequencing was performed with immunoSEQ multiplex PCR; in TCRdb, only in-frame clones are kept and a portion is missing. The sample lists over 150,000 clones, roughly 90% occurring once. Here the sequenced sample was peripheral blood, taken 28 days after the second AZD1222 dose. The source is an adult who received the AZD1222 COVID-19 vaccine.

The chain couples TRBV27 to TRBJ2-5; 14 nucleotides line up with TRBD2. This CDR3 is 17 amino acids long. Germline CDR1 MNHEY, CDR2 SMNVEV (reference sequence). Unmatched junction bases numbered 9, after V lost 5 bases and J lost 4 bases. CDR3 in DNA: TGTGCCAGCAGTCCATCCGGGACTAGCGGGGGTAGAGAGACCCAGTACTTC. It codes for CASSPSGTSGGRETQYF.

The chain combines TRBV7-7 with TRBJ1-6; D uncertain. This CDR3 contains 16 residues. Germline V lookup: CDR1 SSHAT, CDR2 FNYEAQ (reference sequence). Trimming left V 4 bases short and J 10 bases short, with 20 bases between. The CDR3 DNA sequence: TGTGCCAGCAGCTCGGACCGGGATTTGGGTCCCTCACCCCTCCACTTT. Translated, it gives CASSSDRDLGPSPLHF.

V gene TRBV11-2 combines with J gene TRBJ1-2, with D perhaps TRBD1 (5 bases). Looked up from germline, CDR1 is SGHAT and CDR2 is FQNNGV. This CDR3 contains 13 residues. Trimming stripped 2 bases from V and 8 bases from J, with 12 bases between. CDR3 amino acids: CASSLRKGSGYTF. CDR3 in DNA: TGTGCCAGCAGCTTAAGGAAGGGGAGCGGCTACACCTTC.

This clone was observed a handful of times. The CDR3 region is CASSQQRGYSYEQYF. The CDR3 DNA is TGCGCCAGCAGCCAGCAGCGGGGGTACTCCTACGAGCAGTACTTC. The V gene is TRBV4-3, the J gene TRBJ2-7, with 8 bases matching TRBD2. This CDR3 spans 15 amino acids. V trimming: 3 bases; J trimming: 0 bases; junction bases outside the gene matches: 4. Germline V lookup: CDR1 LGHNA, CDR2 YSLEER.

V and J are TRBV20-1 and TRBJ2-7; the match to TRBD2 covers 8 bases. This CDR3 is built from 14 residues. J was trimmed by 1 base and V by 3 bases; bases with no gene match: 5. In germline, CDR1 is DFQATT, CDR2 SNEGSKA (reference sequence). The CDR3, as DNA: TGCAGTGCTAGTAGTAGCGGGGTTTCCTACGAGCAGTACTTC. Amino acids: CSASSSGVSYEQYF.

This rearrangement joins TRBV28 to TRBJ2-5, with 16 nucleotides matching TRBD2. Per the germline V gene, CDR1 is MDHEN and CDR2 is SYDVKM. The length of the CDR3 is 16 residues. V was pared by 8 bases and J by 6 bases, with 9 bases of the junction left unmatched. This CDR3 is CASSEGLAGGRQTQYF. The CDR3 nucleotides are TGTGCCAGCTCCGAGGGACTAGCGGGGGGGCGGCAGACCCAGTACTTC.

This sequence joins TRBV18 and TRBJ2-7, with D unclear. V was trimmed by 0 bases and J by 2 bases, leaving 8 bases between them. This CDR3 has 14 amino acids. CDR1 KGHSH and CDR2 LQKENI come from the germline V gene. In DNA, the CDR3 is TGTGCCAGCTCACCACCCACAGAAGCCTACGAGCAGTACTTC. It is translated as CASSPPTEAYEQYF. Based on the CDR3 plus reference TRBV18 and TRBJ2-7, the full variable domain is NAGVMQNPRHLVRRRGQEARLRCSPMKGHSHVYWYRQLPEEGLKFMVYLQKENIIDESGMPKERFSAEFPKEGPSILRIQQVVRGDSAAYFCASSPPTEAYEQYFGPGTRLTVT.

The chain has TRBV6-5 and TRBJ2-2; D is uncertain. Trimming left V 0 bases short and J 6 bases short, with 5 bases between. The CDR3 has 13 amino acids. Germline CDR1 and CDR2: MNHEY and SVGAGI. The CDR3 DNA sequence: TGTGCCAGCAGTTACTCGAGATCCGGGGAGCTGTTTTTT. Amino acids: CASSYSRSGELFF.

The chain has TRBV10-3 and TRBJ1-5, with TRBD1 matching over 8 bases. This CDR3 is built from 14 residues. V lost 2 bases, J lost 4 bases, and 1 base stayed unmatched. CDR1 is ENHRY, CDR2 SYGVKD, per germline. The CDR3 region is CAISETGGNQPQHF. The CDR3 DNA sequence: TGTGCCATCAGTGAGACAGGGGGTAATCAGCCCCAGCATTTT.

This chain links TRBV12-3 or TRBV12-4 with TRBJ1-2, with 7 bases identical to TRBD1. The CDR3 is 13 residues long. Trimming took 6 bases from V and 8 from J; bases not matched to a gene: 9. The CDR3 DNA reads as TGTGCCAGCAGCAAAGACAGGGCTGGAGGCTACACCTTC. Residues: CASSKDRAGGYTF.

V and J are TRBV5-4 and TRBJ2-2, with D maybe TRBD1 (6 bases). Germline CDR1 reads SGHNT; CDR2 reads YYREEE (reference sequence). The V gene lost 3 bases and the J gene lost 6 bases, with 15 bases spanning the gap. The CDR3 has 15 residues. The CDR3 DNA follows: TGTGCCAGCAGCTCGAAGGGGGAATCTTCCGGGGAGCTGTTTTTT. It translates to CASSSKGESSGELFF.

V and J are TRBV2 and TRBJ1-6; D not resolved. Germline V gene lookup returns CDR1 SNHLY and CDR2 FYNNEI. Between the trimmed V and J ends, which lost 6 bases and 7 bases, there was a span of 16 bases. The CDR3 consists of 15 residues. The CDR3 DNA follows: TGTGCCAGCAGGGCGCAAAACGTTGGGAATTCACCCCTCCACTTT. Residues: CASRAQNVGNSPLHF.

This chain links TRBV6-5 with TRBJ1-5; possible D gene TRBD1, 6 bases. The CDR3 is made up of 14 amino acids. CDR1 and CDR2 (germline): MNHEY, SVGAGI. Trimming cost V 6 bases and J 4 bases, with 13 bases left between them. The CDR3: CASSRRTENQPQHF. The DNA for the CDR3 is TGTGCCAGCAGCCGCCGGACAGAAAATCAGCCCCAGCATTTT.

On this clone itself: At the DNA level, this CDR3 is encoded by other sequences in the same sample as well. CDR3 nucleotide sequence: TGTGCCTGGAGTGTGCCAAACACTGAAGCTTTCTTT. Translation: CAWSVPNTEAFF. The rearrangement links TRBV30 to TRBJ1-1, with D uncertain. Trimming took off 0 bases at V and 2 bases at J, with 4 bases between the two ends. Germline loops: CDR1 GTSNPN, CDR2 SVGIG (reference sequence). CDR3 length equals 12 residues.

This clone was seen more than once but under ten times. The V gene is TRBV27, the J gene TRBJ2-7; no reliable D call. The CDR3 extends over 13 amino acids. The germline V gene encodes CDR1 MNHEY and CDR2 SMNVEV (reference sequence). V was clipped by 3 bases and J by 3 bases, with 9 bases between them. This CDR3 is CASSFQGYYEQYF. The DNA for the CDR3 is TGTGCCAGCAGTTTCCAAGGATACTACGAGCAGTACTTC.

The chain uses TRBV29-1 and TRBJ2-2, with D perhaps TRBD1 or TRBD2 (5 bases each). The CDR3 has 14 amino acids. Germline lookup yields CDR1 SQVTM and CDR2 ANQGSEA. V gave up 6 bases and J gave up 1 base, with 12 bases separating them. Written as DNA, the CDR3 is TGCAGCGTCATCGGGACCCGGAACACCGGGGAGCTGTTTTTT. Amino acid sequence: CSVIGTRNTGELFF.

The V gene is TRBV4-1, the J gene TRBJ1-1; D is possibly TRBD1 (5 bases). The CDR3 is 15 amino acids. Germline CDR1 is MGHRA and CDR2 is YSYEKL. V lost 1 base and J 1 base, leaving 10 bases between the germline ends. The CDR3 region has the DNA TGCGCCAGCAGCCAAGGTGGAGGGGAGAACACTGAAGCTTTCTTT. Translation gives CASSQGGGENTEAFF.

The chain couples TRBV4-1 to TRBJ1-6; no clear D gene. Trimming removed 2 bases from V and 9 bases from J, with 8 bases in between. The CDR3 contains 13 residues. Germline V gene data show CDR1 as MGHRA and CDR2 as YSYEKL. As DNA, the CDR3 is TGCGCCAGCAGCCAACTTCCTATTTCACCCCTCCACTTT. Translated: CASSQLPISPLHF.

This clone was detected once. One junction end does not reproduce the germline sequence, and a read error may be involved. In DNA form, the CDR3 reads TGTGCCAGCAGGTTATCGACAGGGACGAACACTGAAGCTTTCTTT. Translating it yields CASRLSTGTNTEAFF. The chain employs TRBV27 and TRBJ1-1, with TRBD1 identical over 7 bases. The CDR3 runs to 15 residues. The V gene's germline CDR1 is MNHEY and CDR2 SMNVEV (reference sequence).

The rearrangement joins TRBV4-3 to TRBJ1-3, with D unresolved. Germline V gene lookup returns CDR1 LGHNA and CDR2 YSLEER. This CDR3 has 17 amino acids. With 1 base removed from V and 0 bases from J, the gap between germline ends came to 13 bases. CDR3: CASSQGADRVSGNTIYF. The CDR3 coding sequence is TGCGCCAGCAGCCAAGGGGCCGATCGAGTCTCTGGAAACACCATATATTTT.

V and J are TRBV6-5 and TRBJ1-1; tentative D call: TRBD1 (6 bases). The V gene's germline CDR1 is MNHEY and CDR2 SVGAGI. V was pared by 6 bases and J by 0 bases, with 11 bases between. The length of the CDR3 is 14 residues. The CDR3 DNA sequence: TGTGCCAGCAGGTACAGGGTTATGAACACTGAAGCTTTCTTT. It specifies CASRYRVMNTEAFF.